This T cell receptor (beta chain) is from a study of Ad26.COV2.S vaccination and SARS-CoV-2 variants. Overall study context: Intramuscular Ad26.COV2.S doses were given once or twice, 56 days apart. Regarding the study as a whole: A substantial breadth of spike-specific CD8+ and CD4+ T cell responses after vaccination has been reported.

Treatment of the sample: roughly 19 received Ad26.COV2.S at low or high dose, single or two shots; roughly five received placebo; per-sample allocation not given. Sampling took place 63 days after the first vaccine or placebo injection. To note about this clone: The target antigen is unknown.

There are 15 residues in the CDR3. CDR1 is GTSNPN and CDR2 is SVGIG in the germline V gene (reference sequence). V lost 5 bases, J lost 4 bases, and 11 bases stayed unmatched. The data were produced by immunoSEQ multiplex PCR, yet TCRdb's version contains in-frame clones alone and is incomplete. The table records 440,000 or so clones, around 90% of them present only once. Sequenced material: peripheral blood, taken in a trial of Ad26.COV2.S vaccine versus placebo. V and J are TRBV30 and TRBJ2-3, with 8 bases lining up with TRBD2. The TCR sequence derives from a person aged 18 to 59 who received the Ad26.COV2.S COVID-19 vaccine or a placebo. CDR3 sequence reads: CAWGRRGAGADTQYF. Written as DNA, the CDR3 is TGTGCCTGGGGCCGGCGGGGGGCGGGCGCAGATACGCAGTATTTT. Full variable domain (remainder filled in from reference TRBV30 and TRBJ2-3): SQTIHQWPATLVQPVGSPLSLECTVEGTSNPNLYWYRQAAGRGLQLLFYSVGIGQISSEVPQNLSASRPQDRQFILSSKKLLLSDSGFYLCAWGRRGAGADTQYFGPGTRLTVL.